Listed below are T cell receptor beta chains from one sample, sequenced in a study of blood T cell repertoires in COVID-19. The data were produced by immunoSEQ multiplex PCR, yet TCRdb's version contains in-frame clones alone and is incomplete. Among 400,000 to 500,000 clones listed, 70% to 90% were seen once. The specimen sequenced was PBMCs or T cells enriched from blood (not recorded which). The origin of the receptors is a woman aged 18-35 years who had been exposed to COVID-19. The CDR3 runs from the conserved cysteine through the conserved F or W. A D gene is named only where the DNA matches it firmly. Expanded clones get a size class; other rows say once, few or many, or leave the size out.

j_call	d_call	clone_size	v_call	cdr3_aa	cdr3_nt
TRBJ1-2	NA	NA	TRBV10-3	CAISLIQGNYGYTF	TGTGCCATCAGTTTGATTCAGGGAAACTATGGCTACACCTTC
TRBJ1-6	TRBD1	NA	TRBV18	CASSETGGRNSPLHF	TGTGCCAGCTCGGAGACAGGGGGTCGTAATTCACCCCTCCACTTT
TRBJ2-1	TRBD2	NA	TRBV28	CASSSPGWGGEQFF	TGTGCCAGCAGTTCCCCAGGGTGGGGGGGTGAGCAGTTCTTC
TRBJ2-7	NA	NA	TRBV6-2/TRBV6-3	CASSSGQSYEQYF	TGTGCCAGCAGTTCTGGCCAGTCCTACGAGCAGTACTTC
TRBJ2-7	NA	once	TRBV28	CASSQHHSQGMQYF	TGTGCCAGCAGTCAACATCACTCCCAGGGAATGCAGTACTTC
TRBJ1-1	TRBD1	NA	TRBV3-1/TRBV3-2	CASSPDREKAFF	TGTGCCAGCAGCCCGGACAGGGAGAAAGCTTTCTTT
TRBJ2-7	TRBD1	NA	TRBV7-6	CASSPPGTGRGYEQYF	TGTGCCAGCAGCCCACCCGGGACAGGGAGAGGTTACGAGCAGTACTTC
TRBJ2-1	TRBD2	NA	TRBV4-1	CASSQVTSGGDEQFF	TGCGCCAGCAGCCAAGTGACTAGCGGGGGGGATGAGCAGTTCTTC
TRBJ1-4	NA	NA	TRBV7-9	CASSFTQGTQGEKLFF	TGTGCCAGCAGCTTCACCCAGGGTACGCAGGGTGAAAAACTGTTTTTT
TRBJ1-6	TRBD1	NA	TRBV30	CAWSAQGSYNSPLHF	TGTGCCTGGAGTGCACAGGGGTCCTATAATTCACCCCTCCACTTT
TRBJ1-2	TRBD1	NA	TRBV19	CASSIGTGNYGYTF	TGTGCCAGTAGCATCGGGACAGGGAACTATGGCTACACCTTC
TRBJ2-3	TRBD1	NA	TRBV12-5	CASGSGQGTDTQYF	TGTGCTAGTGGCTCTGGACAGGGCACAGATACGCAGTATTTT
TRBJ2-4	TRBD2	NA	TRBV5-4	CASSIRTSGENIQYF	TGTGCCAGCAGCATAAGGACTAGCGGAGAAAACATTCAGTACTTC
TRBJ2-7	NA	NA	TRBV18	CASSPGFGRGYEQYF	TGTGCCAGCTCACCAGGGTTCGGGAGAGGCTACGAGCAGTACTTC
TRBJ2-1	NA	NA	TRBV25-1	CASSEFGGVSYNEQFF	TGTGCCAGCAGTGAATTTGGCGGGGTTTCCTACAATGAGCAGTTCTTC
TRBJ1-5	TRBD1	NA	TRBV6-5	CASSYRTGNQPQHF	TGTGCCAGCAGTTACAGGACAGGGAATCAGCCCCAGCATTTT
TRBJ1-5	NA	NA	TRBV4-1	CASSQEEGWDQPQHF	TGCGCCAGCAGCCAAGAGGAGGGGTGGGATCAGCCCCAGCATTTT
TRBJ2-7	NA	NA	TRBV13	CASREGASSYEQYF	TGTGCCAGCAGGGAGGGGGCCAGCTCCTACGAGCAGTACTTC
TRBJ2-7	NA	NA	TRBV5-1	CASSFTDGSSYEQYF	TGCGCCAGCAGCTTTACGGACGGGAGCTCCTACGAGCAGTACTTC
TRBJ1-2	TRBD1	NA	TRBV28	CASSLPGTGAFGYTF	TGTGCCAGCAGCCTACCCGGGACAGGGGCCTTTGGCTACACCTTC
TRBJ1-5	NA	NA	TRBV6-5	CASSYTGGINQPQHF	TGTGCCAGCAGTTACACGGGGGGGATCAATCAGCCCCAGCATTTT
TRBJ1-2	NA	NA	TRBV3-1/TRBV3-2	CASSQFRFRYGYTF	TGTGCCAGCAGCCAATTTCGGTTTCGCTATGGCTACACCTTC
TRBJ2-7	NA	NA	TRBV7-2	CASSLWQGNYEQYF	TGTGCCAGCAGCTTATGGCAGGGAAACTACGAGCAGTACTTC
TRBJ2-5	TRBD2	NA	TRBV6-2/TRBV6-3	CASSTLTSGGGRLVETQYF	TGTGCCAGCAGTACCCTGACTAGCGGGGGGGGCCGATTGGTTGAGACCCAGTACTTC
TRBJ2-7	NA	NA	TRBV15	CATSRPEAFSYEQYF	TGTGCCACCAGCAGACCCGAAGCTTTCTCCTACGAGCAGTACTTC
TRBJ2-7	TRBD2	NA	TRBV5-6	CASNVAGGGYEQYF	TGTGCCAGTAACGTGGCGGGGGGCGGGTACGAGCAGTACTTC
TRBJ1-3	NA	NA	TRBV6-4	CASSDSDSWGNTIYF	TGTGCCAGCAGTGACTCTGACAGTTGGGGAAACACCATATATTTT
TRBJ2-1	TRBD1	NA	TRBV5-1	CASSLDRGLGGEQFF	TGCGCCAGCAGCCTGGACAGGGGGTTAGGTGGTGAGCAGTTCTTC